This T cell receptor beta chain was observed in a study of cytomegalovirus exposure and HLA in healthy donors. CDR3 size: 13 residues. Trimming left V 6 bases short and J 4 bases short, with 10 bases between. The germline gives CDR1 SGHNT, CDR2 YENEEA. With 60 Vbeta and 13 Jbeta primers, the PCR was carried out. Profiling relied on immunoSEQ multiplex PCR, and the TCRdb table lists in-frame clones only, not all of them. The top ten clones hold under 11% of a sample with roughly 150,000 clones, approximately 71% of them seen once. A note on this clone: Its antigen remains unknown.

Study-level points and caveats: Cytomegalovirus association was listed for about 160 TCR beta chains.

The specimen sequenced was PBMCs. The chain is built from TRBV11-3 and TRBJ1-5, with a weak D call TRBD1 (6 bases). This receptor was identified in a man aged 25 to 40 in good health and CMV-seropositive. The CDR3 bases are TGTGCCAGCAGTACAGGGTGGAATCAGCCCCAGCATTTT. It encodes CASSTGWNQPQHF.